The present T cell receptor beta chain was sequenced within a study of CD8 T cells in Susac syndrome. When the RNA was reverse transcribed, random hexamers were used with an input of about 0.45 to 1 ug. One entry per CDR3 protein, called by TCRdb with MiXCR from the immunoSEQ multiplex PCR reads. This table holds approximately 150,000 distinct CDR3 sequences, around 90% found once. Trimming pared 0 bases from V and 5 bases from J, leaving 11 bases between. Germline CDR1 reads SGDLS; CDR2 reads YYNGEE. There are 14 residues in the CDR3. The TCR originated in a human donor in good health. The chain has TRBV9 and TRBJ2-5; D is ambiguous. Material: CD4+ T cells from PBMCs. CDR3: CASSVDPAGETQYF. In nucleotides, the CDR3 is TGTGCCAGCAGCGTAGATCCAGCCGGCGAGACCCAGTACTTC.